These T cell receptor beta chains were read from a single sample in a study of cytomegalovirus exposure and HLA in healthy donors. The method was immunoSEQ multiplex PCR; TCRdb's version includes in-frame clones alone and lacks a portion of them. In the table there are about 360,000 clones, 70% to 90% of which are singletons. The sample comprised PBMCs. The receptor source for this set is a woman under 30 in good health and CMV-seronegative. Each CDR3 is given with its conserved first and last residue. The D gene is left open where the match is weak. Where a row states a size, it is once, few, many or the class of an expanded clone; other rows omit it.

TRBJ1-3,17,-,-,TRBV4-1,TGCGCCAGCAGCCAAACGCTTCAGGGGCTCCTTGGAAACACCATATATTTT,CASSQTLQGLLGNTIYF
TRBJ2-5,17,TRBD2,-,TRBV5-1,TGCGCCAGCAGCTTCTCCTTAGGACTAGCGGGGGAAGAGACCCAGTACTTC,CASSFSLGLAGEETQYF
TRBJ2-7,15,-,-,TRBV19,TGTGCCAGTAGTATAGAGAGGGCGGCATACTACGAGCAGTACTTC,CASSIERAAYYEQYF
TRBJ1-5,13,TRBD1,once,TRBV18,TGTGCCAGCTCAGAGGGGGCAGCGCAGCCCCAGCATTTT,CASSEGAAQPQHF
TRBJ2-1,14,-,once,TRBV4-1,TGCGCCAGCAGCCAAGCCCAGGGGGGCAATGAGCAGTTCTTC,CASSQAQGGNEQFF
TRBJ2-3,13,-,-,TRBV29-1,TGCAGCGTTGCAGGGGGAGGTACAGATACGCAGTATTTT,CSVAGGGTDTQYF
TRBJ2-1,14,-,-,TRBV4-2,TGTGCCAGCAGCCCTCTATTTCGCCCCGATGAGCAGTTCTTC,CASSPLFRPDEQFF
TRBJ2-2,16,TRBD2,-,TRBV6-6,TGTGCCAGCAGTTACTCGCGGGGGGGCCGCGCCGGGGAGCTGTTTTTT,CASSYSRGGRAGELFF
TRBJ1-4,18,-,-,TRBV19,TGTGCCAGTAGTTTTAACCAGTGGAGATCTGCAACTAATGAAAAACTGTTTTTT,CASSFNQWRSATNEKLFF
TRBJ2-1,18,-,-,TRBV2,TGTGCCAGCAGTGAACCAAGGGACTCTCAACGCTCCTACAATGAGCAGTTCTTC,CASSEPRDSQRSYNEQFF
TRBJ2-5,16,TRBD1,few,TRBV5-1,TGCGCCAGCAGCTTGGACGGGACAGGGAGCCAAGAGACCCAGTACTTC,CASSLDGTGSQETQYF
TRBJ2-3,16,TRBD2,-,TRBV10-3,TGTGCCATCAGTGAGTCAGCTAGCGGGGTACCAGATACGCAGTATTTT,CAISESASGVPDTQYF
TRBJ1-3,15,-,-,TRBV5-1,TGCGCCAGCAGCTTGTGGGGGGACTCTGGAAACACCATATATTTT,CASSLWGDSGNTIYF
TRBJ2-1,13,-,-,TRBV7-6,TGTGCCAGCAGTCGACAGGGAGGCAATGAGCAGTTCTTC,CASSRQGGNEQFF
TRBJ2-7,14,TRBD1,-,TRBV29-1,TGCAGCGTGTCAGGACAGGGGACACCCTACGAGCAGTACTTC,CSVSGQGTPYEQYF
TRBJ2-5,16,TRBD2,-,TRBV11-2,TGTGCCAGCAGCCGAAACCAAGCGGGGGGTGTAGAGACCCAGTACTTC,CASSRNQAGGVETQYF
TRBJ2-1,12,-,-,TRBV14,TGTGCCAGCAGCCAAGACTATGATGAGCAGTTCTTC,CASSQDYDEQFF
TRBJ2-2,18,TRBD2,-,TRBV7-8,TGTGCCAGCAGCTTAACACGTCTAGCGGGGGCCAACACCGGGGAGCTGTTTTTT,CASSLTRLAGANTGELFF
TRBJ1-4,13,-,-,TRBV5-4,TGTGCCAGCAGCTTGGCAGGGTTCGGAAAACTGTTTTTT,CASSLAGFGKLFF
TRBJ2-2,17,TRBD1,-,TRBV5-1,TGCGCCAGCAGCTTGACCAGCCGGGACAGGGGACCCGGGGAGCTGTTTTTT,CASSLTSRDRGPGELFF
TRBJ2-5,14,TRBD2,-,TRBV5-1,TGCGCCAGCAGCCTCGGGACTAGCCAAGAGACCCAGTACTTC,CASSLGTSQETQYF
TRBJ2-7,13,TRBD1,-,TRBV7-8,TGTGCCAGCAGCGGACAGGGGGCGCGAGAGCAGTACTTC,CASSGQGAREQYF
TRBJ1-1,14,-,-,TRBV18,TGTGCCAGCTCAGCCTCAGGGGTCGCGTCTGAAGCTTTCTTT,CASSASGVASEAFF
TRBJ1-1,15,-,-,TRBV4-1,TGCGCCAGCAGCCAAGGTTCACAGCATGGTACTGAAGCTTTCTTT,CASSQGSQHGTEAFF
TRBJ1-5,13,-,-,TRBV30,TGTGCCTGGAGTACAGGGAATAATCAGCCCCAGCATTTT,CAWSTGNNQPQHF
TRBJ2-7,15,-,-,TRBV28,TGTGCCAGCAGTCCGGGGTACGGAGCCACCTACGAGCAGTACTTC,CASSPGYGATYEQYF
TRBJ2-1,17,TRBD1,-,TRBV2,TGTGCCAGCAGAGGGACAGGGGGCGTCGTGGGCTACAATGAGCAGTTCTTC,CASRGTGGVVGYNEQFF
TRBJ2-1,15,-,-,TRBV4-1,TGCGCCAGCAGCCAACTCCCACTAAGCGGCCACGAGCAGTTCTTC,CASSQLPLSGHEQFF
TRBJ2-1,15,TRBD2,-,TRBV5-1,TGCGCCAGCAGCAGTCCTAGCGGGATGTACAATGAGCAGTTCTTC,CASSSPSGMYNEQFF
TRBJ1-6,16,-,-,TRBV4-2,TGTGCCAGCAGCCATCTCGGGGGGGCAGGCGATTCACCCCTCCACTTT,CASSHLGGAGDSPLHF
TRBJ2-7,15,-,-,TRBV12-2,TGTGCAAGTCGCTCCCCTCGGGGTAGCCACTACGAGCAGTACTTC,CASRSPRGSHYEQYF
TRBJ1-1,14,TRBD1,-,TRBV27,TGTGCCAGCAGTTTGATAGGGACAGGGGTTGAAGCTTTCTTT,CASSLIGTGVEAFF
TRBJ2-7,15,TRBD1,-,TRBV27,TGTGCCAGCAGTCATGGACAGGGGGGGTTCTACGAGCAGTACTTC,CASSHGQGGFYEQYF
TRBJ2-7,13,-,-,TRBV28,TGTGCCAGCAGTTTCACAGGGACCTACGAGCAGTACTTC,CASSFTGTYEQYF
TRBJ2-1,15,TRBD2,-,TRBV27,TGTGCCAGCAGTTTATCGGGACTAGCGAGAAATGAGCAGTTCTTC,CASSLSGLARNEQFF
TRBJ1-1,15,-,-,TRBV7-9,TGTGCCAGCAGCTCCCTCGGGGGGGGGATCGCTGAAGCTTTCTTT,CASSSLGGGIAEAFF
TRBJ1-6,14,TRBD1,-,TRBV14,TGTGCCAGCAGCCCGACAGGGTCAGGGAAACCCCTCCACTTT,CASSPTGSGKPLHF
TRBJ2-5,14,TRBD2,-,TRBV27,TGTGCCACCAGGCTCTTTGCGGGAGGAGAGACCCAGTACTTC,CATRLFAGGETQYF
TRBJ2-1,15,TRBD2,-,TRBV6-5,TGTGCCAGCAGTATACTAGCGGGAGGATACAATGAGCAGTTCTTC,CASSILAGGYNEQFF
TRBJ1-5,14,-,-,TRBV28,TGTGCCAGCAGTTTCAGGTACAGCAATCAGCCCCAGCATTTT,CASSFRYSNQPQHF
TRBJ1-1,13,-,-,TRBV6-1,TGTGCCAGCAGAGATAACCAGGGTCTTGAAGCTTTCTTT,CASRDNQGLEAFF
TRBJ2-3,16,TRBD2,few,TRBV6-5,TGTGCCAGCAGTTATATGCGGGGGACCGGGACAGATACGCAGTATTTT,CASSYMRGTGTDTQYF
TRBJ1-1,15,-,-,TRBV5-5,TGTGCCAGCAGCTTCCTGCGACAGATGAACACTGAAGCTTTCTTT,CASSFLRQMNTEAFF
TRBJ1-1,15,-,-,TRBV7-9,TGTGCCAGCAGTCAGAGACAGGCCCGGAACACTGAAGCTTTCTTT,CASSQRQARNTEAFF
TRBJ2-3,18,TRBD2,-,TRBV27,TGTGCCAGCAGTCTCCCGAGGAGCGGGAGAGAACACACAGATACGCAGTATTTT,CASSLPRSGREHTDTQYF
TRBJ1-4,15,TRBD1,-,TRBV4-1,TGCGCCAGCAGCCGGGGACAGGCAACTAATGAAAAACTGTTTTTT,CASSRGQATNEKLFF
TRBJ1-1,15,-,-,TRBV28,TGTGCCAGCAGTTCACCCGACAGTTCACACACTGAAGCTTTCTTT,CASSSPDSSHTEAFF
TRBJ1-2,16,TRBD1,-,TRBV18,TGTGCCAGCTCAGAGGACAGGGGGCCCGGGTACTATGGCTACACCTTC,CASSEDRGPGYYGYTF
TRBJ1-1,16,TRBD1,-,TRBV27,TGTGCCAGCAGATACACTCCGACAGGGGGGAACACTGAAGCTTTCTTT,CASRYTPTGGNTEAFF
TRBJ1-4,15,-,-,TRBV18,TGTGCCAGCTCACCACCGCACACGTCAAATGAAAAACTGTTTTTT,CASSPPHTSNEKLFF
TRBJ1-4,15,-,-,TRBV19,TGTGCCAGTAGTATATACGGGAATACTAATGAAAAACTGTTTTTT,CASSIYGNTNEKLFF
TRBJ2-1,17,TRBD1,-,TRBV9,TGTGCCAGCGGAGGGGGAACCTGGACAGGGGGCGCAGAAGAGCAGTTCTTC,CASGGGTWTGGAEEQFF
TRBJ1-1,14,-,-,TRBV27,TGTGCCAGCAGTTTATCGACAGTTGGCACTGAAGCTTTCTTT,CASSLSTVGTEAFF
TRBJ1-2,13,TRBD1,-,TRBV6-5,TGTGCCAGCAGTGCGGGACAGCACTATGGCTACACCTTC,CASSAGQHYGYTF
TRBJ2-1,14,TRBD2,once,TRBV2,TGTGCCAGCAGTGTTCACGGGACTAGCGGGGAGCAGTTCTTC,CASSVHGTSGEQFF
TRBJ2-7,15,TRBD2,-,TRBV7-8,TGTGCCAGCAGCTACTGGACTAGCGGGAGTAACGAGCAGTACTTC,CASSYWTSGSNEQYF
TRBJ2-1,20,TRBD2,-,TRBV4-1,TGCGCCAGCAGCCAAGTAGGGTTTCAGCGGGGGGGCCGAACCTACAATGAGCAGTTCTTC,CASSQVGFQRGGRTYNEQFF
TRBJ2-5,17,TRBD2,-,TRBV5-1,TGCGCCAGCAGCATGGGGACTAGCGGGAGGAGAGTGGAGACCCAGTACTTC,CASSMGTSGRRVETQYF